This T cell receptor (beta chain) derives from a study of blood T cells in healthy people across ages. Study results and caveats: Higher diversity, along with more naive CD4+ cells, distinguished long-lived donors from aged donors.

V was clipped by 6 bases and J by 0 bases, with 12 bases between them. The CDR3 consists of 15 residues. This clonotype was picked up a small number of times. No antigen is known for it. A J-beta primer mix and a sample-barcoded 5' primer were used in a second PCR of roughly 6 to 12 cycles. A 12-random-nucleotide template-switch adaptor tagged each cDNA molecule. TCRdb re-called the 5' RACE reads through MiXCR, storing one row per CDR3 protein. The repertoire holds approximately 1,000,000 distinct CDR3 sequences, with roughly two fifths as singletons. The source is a man aged 18 to 29 in good health. The specimen was blood. This chain joins TRBV12-3 or TRBV12-4 and TRBJ2-1; D is uncertain. The CDR3 sequence: CASRKSTGSYNEQFF. The CDR3, as DNA: TGTGCCAGCAGGAAATCGACGGGCTCCTACAATGAGCAGTTCTTC.